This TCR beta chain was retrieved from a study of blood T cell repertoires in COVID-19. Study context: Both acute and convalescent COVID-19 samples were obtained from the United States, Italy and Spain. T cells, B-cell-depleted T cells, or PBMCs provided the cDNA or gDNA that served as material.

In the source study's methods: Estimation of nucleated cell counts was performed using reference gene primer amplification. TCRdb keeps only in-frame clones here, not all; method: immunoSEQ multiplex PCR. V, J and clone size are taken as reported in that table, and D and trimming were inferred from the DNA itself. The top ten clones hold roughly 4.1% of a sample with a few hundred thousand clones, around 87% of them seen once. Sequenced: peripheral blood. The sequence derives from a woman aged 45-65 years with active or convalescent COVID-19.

In DNA, the CDR3 is TGTGCCAGCAGCCTGGGACTAGCGAGGAGGGAGACCCAGTACTTC. Amino acid sequence: CASSLGLARRETQYF. The chain recombines TRBV28 with TRBJ2-5; the match to TRBD2 covers 10 bases. This CDR3 has 15 amino acids. Germline CDR1 and CDR2: MDHEN and SYDVKM. Germline trimming cut 6 bases from V and 5 bases from J; bases unmatched to any gene: 9.